Listed below are T cell receptor beta chains from one sample, sequenced in a study of T cells in Graves' hyperthyroidism and ophthalmopathy. TCRdb re-derived calls from the multiplex PCR reads in MiXCR, one entry per CDR3 protein. The data contain approximately 690,000 distinct CDR3 sequences, less than 25% of them seen just once; the ten biggest clones take up about 35%. What was sequenced was blood. Receptors originate from a young man with Graves' ophthalmopathy. CDR3s include the opening cysteine and the closing phenylalanine or tryptophan.

CDR3 | J | V
CATSDLDRGYETQYF | TRBJ2-5 | TRBV24-1
CASSLVAGQFYGYTF | TRBJ1-2 | TRBV11-2
CASRLDVEETQYF | TRBJ2-5 | TRBV6-2/TRBV6-3
CASRVGPGTGELFF | TRBJ2-2 | TRBV19
CASSIGQLVYETQYF | TRBJ2-5 | TRBV19
CASTPAGALPYGYTF | TRBJ1-2 | TRBV25-1
CASNRGHYQETQCF | TRBJ2-5 | TRBV7-9
CAISQDGYLYGYTF | TRBJ1-2 | TRBV10-3
CSANERYSNQPQHF | TRBJ1-5 | TRBV20-1
CASSYGTGQETQYF | TRBJ2-5 | TRBV6-6
CASSPPVYNEKLFF | TRBJ1-4 | TRBV28
CASSLKGTATQETQYF | TRBJ2-5 | TRBV11-2
CASSFWRQETQYF | TRBJ2-5 | TRBV12-3/TRBV12-4
CASSIHKGTSNNEQFF | TRBJ2-1 | TRBV19
CASSQDRNYEQYF | TRBJ2-7 | TRBV4-1
CSVKREGLYEQYF | TRBJ2-7 | TRBV20-1
CASYRSGGSLVEQFF | TRBJ2-1 | TRBV27
CSVERLRNTEAFF | TRBJ1-1 | TRBV29-1
CATSVPGDRGLNEQFF | TRBJ2-1 | TRBV24-1
CASSQKGYSTGGSYNEQFF | TRBJ2-1 | TRBV3-1
CSAHRTAAKNIQYF | TRBJ2-4 | TRBV20-1
CASSLGGTGYPNEQFF | TRBJ2-1 | TRBV7-6
CASSSGTTWHYEQYF | TRBJ2-7 | TRBV5-1
CASSYGSYEQFF | TRBJ2-1 | TRBV12-3/TRBV12-4
CASSLGQLAGANVLTF | TRBJ2-6 | TRBV12-3/TRBV12-4
CASSSRTFTDTQYF | TRBJ2-3 | TRBV7-2
CASSFGQGGPYEQYF | TRBJ2-7 | TRBV7-2